Presented here are 12 T cell receptor beta chains from one specimen sequenced in a study of blood T cell repertoires in COVID-19. TCRdb's table, derived via immunoSEQ multiplex PCR, lists solely in-frame clones and lacks some. The repertoire holds approximately 220,000 clones, approximately 84% seen once, with 4% to 4.5% in the top ten. Material: peripheral blood. The receptor set was obtained from a man aged 50 to 59 with acute or convalescent COVID-19.

The chain has TRBV18 and TRBJ1-1; D is unclear. Germline V lookup: CDR1 KGHSH, CDR2 LQKENI. The germline V and J ends were trimmed by 5 bases and 1 base, with 14 bases remaining between them. The CDR3 loop spans 15 amino acids. The CDR3 sequence: CASSGLNSENTEAFF. In nucleotides, the CDR3 is TGTGCCAGCTCAGGTCTGAATAGTGAGAACACTGAAGCTTTCTTT.

V is TRBV15 and J is TRBJ1-2; tentatively, D is TRBD1 (6 bases). Trimming removed 2 bases from V and 8 bases from J, with 15 bases in between. Germline V lookup: CDR1 LNHNV, CDR2 YYDKDF (reference sequence). The CDR3 is 14 amino acids. CDR3 nucleotides: TGTGCCACCAGCAGAAGAGGGGGAAGTTACGGCTACACCTTC. Translation gives CATSRRGGSYGYTF.

The chain is built from TRBV19 and TRBJ1-3; weak D call: TRBD1 (5 bases). Deletions cut 6 bases from V and 0 bases from J, with 12 bases between. The germline V gene encodes CDR1 LNHDA and CDR2 SQIVND (reference sequence). The CDR3 has 15 residues. The CDR3 loop reads CASRSTASSGNTIYF. In DNA form, the CDR3 reads TGTGCCAGTAGATCGACAGCATCCTCTGGAAACACCATATATTTT.

The rearrangement uses TRBV6-5 and TRBJ1-5, with TRBD1 identical over 7 bases. The V segment lost 6 bases and the J segment 0 bases; nucleotides outside the gene matches: 5. CDR3 size: 15 residues. Germline V gene sequence: CDR1 MNHEY, CDR2 SVGAGI. CDR3 in amino acids: CASRKTGTSNQPQHF. The CDR3 DNA follows: TGTGCCAGCAGAAAGACAGGGACTAGCAATCAGCCCCAGCATTTT.

The genes are TRBV7-2 and TRBJ1-4, with D perhaps TRBD1 (5 bases). The germline gives CDR1 SGHTA, CDR2 FQGNSA. This CDR3 is built from 16 residues. Between the trimmed V and J ends, which lost 0 bases and 0 bases, there was a span of 8 bases. CDR3 region: CASSLARTTTNEKLFF. CDR3 nucleotide sequence: TGTGCCAGCAGCTTAGCTCGGACAACAACTAATGAAAAACTGTTTTTT. Full variable domain (remainder filled in from reference TRBV7-2 and TRBJ1-4): GAGVSQSPSNKVTEKGKDVELRCDPISGHTALYWYRQSLGQGLEFLIYFQGNSAPDKSGLPSDRFSAERTGGSVSTLTIQRTQQEDSAVYLCASSLARTTTNEKLFFGSGTQLSVL.

This CDR3 is CASSLWQEETQYF. In DNA form, the CDR3 reads TGTGCCAGCAGCTTATGGCAGGAAGAGACCCAGTACTTC. V gene TRBV7-8 combines with J gene TRBJ2-5, with no clear D. The CDR3 sequence is 13 residues long. Trimming stripped 2 bases from V and 3 bases from J, with 7 bases between. The germline V gene has CDR1 SGHVS and CDR2 FQNEAQ.

The CDR3 sequence is CASSFDRGAYEQYF. The CDR3 bases are TGCGCCAGCAGCTTCGACAGGGGGGCCTACGAGCAGTACTTC. The chain employs TRBV5-1 and TRBJ2-7; 9 bases are a match to TRBD1. Trimming took 2 bases from V and 2 from J; bases not matched to a gene: 2. Germline V lookup: CDR1 SGHRS, CDR2 YFSETQ. CDR3 length: 14 amino acids.

The chain combines TRBV5-4 with TRBJ2-2, with TRBD1 identical over 9 bases. V trimming: 4 bases; J trimming: 4 bases; junction bases outside the gene matches: 5. This CDR3 has 15 residues. CDR1 and CDR2 (germline): SGHNT, YYREEE (reference sequence). The CDR3 loop reads CASSGTGIFTGELFF. CDR3 in DNA: TGTGCCAGCAGCGGGACAGGGATATTCACCGGGGAGCTGTTTTTT.

This chain connects TRBV9 to TRBJ1-1, with 7 nucleotides matching TRBD1. The V gene's germline CDR1 is SGDLS and CDR2 YYNGEE. The CDR3 has 19 residues. V shed 0 bases and J 1 base; nucleotides not matched to a gene: 15. The CDR3 protein is CASSVAPQGLVSKNTEAFF. The CDR3 coding sequence is TGTGCCAGCAGCGTAGCCCCACAGGGGTTGGTATCAAAGAACACTGAAGCTTTCTTT.

This clone was recorded only once. The V and J genes are TRBV3-1 (or the pseudogene TRBV3-2) and TRBJ1-3; D remains unclear. Germline assignment: CDR1 LGHDT and CDR2 YNNKEL (reference sequence). The CDR3 loop spans 16 amino acids. Trimming took off 0 bases at V and 0 bases at J, with 9 bases between the two ends. The CDR3 DNA reads as TGTGCCAGCAGCCAAGATCCTCGGAGCTCTGGAAACACCATATATTTT. Its translation is CASSQDPRSSGNTIYF.

The chain recombines TRBV4-2 with TRBJ2-1; 9 bases match TRBD2. Per the germline V gene, CDR1 is LGHNA and CDR2 is YNFKEQ. The V gene end was trimmed by 1 base and the J gene end by 8 bases; junction bases not matched to a gene: 9. The CDR3 has 16 residues. The CDR3 coding sequence is TGTGCCAGCAGCCAAGGGAGTAGCGGGGGACGAGATGAGCAGTTCTTC. Its protein is CASSQGSSGGRDEQFF.

This chain uses TRBV30 with TRBJ1-1; D not certain. Trimming stripped 4 bases from V and 4 bases from J, with 13 bases between. Per germline, CDR1 GTSNPN and CDR2 SVGIG (reference sequence). The CDR3 loop spans 13 amino acids. CDR3 DNA: TGTGCCTGGACGGTCGGGTCTCGCACTGAAGCTTTCTTT. Residues: CAWTVGSRTEAFF.